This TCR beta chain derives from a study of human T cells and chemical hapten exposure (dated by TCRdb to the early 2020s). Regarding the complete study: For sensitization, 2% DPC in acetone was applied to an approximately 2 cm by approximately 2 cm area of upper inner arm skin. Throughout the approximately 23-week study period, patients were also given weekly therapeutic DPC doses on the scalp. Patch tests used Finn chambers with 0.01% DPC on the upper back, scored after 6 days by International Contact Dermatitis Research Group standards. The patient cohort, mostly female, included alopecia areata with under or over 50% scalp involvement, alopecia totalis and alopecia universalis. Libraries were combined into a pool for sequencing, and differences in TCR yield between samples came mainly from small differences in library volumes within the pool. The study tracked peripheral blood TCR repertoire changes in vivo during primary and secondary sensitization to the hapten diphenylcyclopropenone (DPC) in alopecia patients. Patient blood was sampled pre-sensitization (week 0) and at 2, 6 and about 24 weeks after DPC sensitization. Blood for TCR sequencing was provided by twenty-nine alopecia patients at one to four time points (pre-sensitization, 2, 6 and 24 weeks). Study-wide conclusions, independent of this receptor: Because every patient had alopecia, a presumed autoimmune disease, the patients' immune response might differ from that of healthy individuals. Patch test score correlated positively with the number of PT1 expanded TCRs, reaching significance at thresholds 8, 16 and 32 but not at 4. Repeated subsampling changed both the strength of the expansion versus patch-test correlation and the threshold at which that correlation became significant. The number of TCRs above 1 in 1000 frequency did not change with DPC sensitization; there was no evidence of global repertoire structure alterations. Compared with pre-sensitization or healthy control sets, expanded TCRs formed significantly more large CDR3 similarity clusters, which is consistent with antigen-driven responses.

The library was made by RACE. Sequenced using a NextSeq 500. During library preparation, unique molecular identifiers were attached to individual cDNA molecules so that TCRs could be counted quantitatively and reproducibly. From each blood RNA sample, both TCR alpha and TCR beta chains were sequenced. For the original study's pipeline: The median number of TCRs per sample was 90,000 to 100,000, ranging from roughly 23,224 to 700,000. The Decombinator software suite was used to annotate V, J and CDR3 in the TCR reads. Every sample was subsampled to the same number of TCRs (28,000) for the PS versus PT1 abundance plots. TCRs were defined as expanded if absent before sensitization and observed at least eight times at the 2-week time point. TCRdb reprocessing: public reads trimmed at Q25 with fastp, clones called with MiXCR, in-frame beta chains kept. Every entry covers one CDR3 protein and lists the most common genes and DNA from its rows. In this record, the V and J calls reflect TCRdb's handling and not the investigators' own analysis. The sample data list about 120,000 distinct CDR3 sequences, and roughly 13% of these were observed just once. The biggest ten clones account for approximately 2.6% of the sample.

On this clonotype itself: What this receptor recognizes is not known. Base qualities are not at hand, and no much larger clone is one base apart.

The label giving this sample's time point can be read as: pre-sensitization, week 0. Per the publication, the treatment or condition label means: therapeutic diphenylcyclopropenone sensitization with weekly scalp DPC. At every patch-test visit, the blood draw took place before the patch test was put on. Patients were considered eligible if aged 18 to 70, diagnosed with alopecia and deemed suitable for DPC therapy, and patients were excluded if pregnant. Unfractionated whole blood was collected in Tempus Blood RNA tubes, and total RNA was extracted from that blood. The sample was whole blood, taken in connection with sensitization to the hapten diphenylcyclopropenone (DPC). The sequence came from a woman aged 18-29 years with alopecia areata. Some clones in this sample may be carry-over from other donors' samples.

The DNA sequence reads TGTGCCAGCAGACCGGGACAGTCCTATGGCTACACCTTC. This translates into CASRPGQSYGYTF. The chain uses TRBV6-5 and TRBJ1-2, and TRBD1 aligns with 7 junction nucleotides. For this chain, trimming is 6 bases at the V end and 4 bases at the J end, and the number of junction bases without a gene match is 5. The germline V gene encodes CDR1 MNHEY and CDR2 SVGAGI. The CDR3 starts with the cysteine, ends with the phenylalanine, and has 13 residues. The entry retains the CDR3 DNA only, 39 bases that are in frame from base 1.